The clone carrying this TCR beta chain was seen a few times. Its matching antigen is unknown. The sample belongs to a study of T cell repertoires in cytomegalovirus infection. Study as a whole: Signatures in public TCR beta sequences pointed to both CMV infection and matching HLA type.

TCRdb reanalysed the reads using MiXCR and keeps one entry per CDR3 protein. Of roughly 300,000 distinct CDR3 sequences listed, roughly a quarter are singletons. Broader study findings: The study identified carriers of CMV plus the relevant HLA from cumulative public TCR beta family frequency. HLA-C-restricted CMV-specific TCR beta clonotypes were dominant in the ex vivo response.

The ends lost 3 bases at V and 7 bases at J; junction bases unmatched: 11. The length of the CDR3 is 15 residues. Germline values: CDR1 MDHEN, CDR2 SYDVKM. The sample consisted of PBMCs. The TCR originated in a human donor in good health (CMV status not recorded). Some clones in this sample may be carry-over from other donors' samples. The rearrangement links TRBV28 to TRBJ2-7, with 8 positions matching TRBD1. The CDR3 DNA reads as TGTGCCAGCAGTTTGGCCGGGCAGGGGGCTGGGGAGCAGTACTTC. It codes for CASSLAGQGAGEQYF.